This T cell receptor beta chain stems from a study of regulatory T cells in long-lasting Graves disease. The time point is: newly diagnosed GD, antithyroid drugs for less than 3 months. The authors made the TCR library using RNA they extracted from PBMCs. This CDR3 comprises 13 residues. Germline-derived CDR1 and CDR2 are WSHSY and SAAADI. V lost 6 bases and J lost 3, with 9 bases in between. Construction of TCR beta libraries relied on iRepertoire HTBI primers and on Arm-PCR targeting CDR3 regions. Authors' data handling: Across all samples, 62 TRBV segments and 15 or so TRBJ segments were identified. TCRdb re-called the multiplex PCR reads with MiXCR, one entry per CDR3 protein. TCRdb's processing, not the authors' own work, is the source of the V and J calls. The data hold around 450,000 distinct CDR3 sequences, with 15% to 20% observed a single time. The same specimen was also included in a second study, on T cells in Graves' hyperthyroidism and ophthalmopathy.

This chain connects TRBV10-2 to TRBJ1-5; TRBD1 might be the D (5 bases). The clonotype was recovered from a middle-aged man with Graves disease. Specimen: peripheral blood mononuclear cells (PBMCs), collected at new diagnosis, from a patient treated with antithyroid drugs. DNA for the CDR3: TGCGCCAGCAGGGACACCCTCAATCAGCCCCAGCATTTT. Translating gives CASRDTLNQPQHF.